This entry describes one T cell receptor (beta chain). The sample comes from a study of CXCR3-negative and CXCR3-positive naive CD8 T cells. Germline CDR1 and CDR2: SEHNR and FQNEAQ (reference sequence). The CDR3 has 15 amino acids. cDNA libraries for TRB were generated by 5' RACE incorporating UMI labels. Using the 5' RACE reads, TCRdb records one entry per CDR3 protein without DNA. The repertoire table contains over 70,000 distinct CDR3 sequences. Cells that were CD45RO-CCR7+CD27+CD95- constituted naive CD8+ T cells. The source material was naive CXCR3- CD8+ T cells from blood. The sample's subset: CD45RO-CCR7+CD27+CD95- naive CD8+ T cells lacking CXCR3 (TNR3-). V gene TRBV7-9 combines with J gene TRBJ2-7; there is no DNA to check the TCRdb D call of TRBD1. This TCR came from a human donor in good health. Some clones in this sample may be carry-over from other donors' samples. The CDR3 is CASSSRTGGEETQYF. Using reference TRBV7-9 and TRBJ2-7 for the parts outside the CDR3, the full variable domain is DTGVSQNPRHKITKRGQNVTFRCDPISEHNRLYWYRQTLGQGPEFLTYFQNEAQLEKSRLLSDRFSAERPKGSFSTLEIQRTEQGDSAMYLCASSSRTGGEETQYFGPGTRLTVT.